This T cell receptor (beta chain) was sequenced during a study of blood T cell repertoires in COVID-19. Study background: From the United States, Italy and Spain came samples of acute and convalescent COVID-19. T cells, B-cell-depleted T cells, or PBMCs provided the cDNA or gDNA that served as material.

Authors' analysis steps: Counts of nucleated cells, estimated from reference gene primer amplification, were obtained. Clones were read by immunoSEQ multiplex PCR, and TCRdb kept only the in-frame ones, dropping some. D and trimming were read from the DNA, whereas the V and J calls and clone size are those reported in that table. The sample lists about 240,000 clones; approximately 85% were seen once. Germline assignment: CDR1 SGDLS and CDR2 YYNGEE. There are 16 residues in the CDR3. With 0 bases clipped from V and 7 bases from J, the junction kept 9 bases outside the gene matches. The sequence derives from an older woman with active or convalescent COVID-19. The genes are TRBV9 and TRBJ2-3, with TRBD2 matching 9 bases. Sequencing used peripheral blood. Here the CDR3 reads CASSVATGGGAYTQYF. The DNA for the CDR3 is TGTGCCAGCAGCGTAGCTACCGGCGGGGGGGCTTATACGCAGTATTTT. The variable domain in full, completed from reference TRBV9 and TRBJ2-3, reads DSGVTQTPKHLITATGQRVTLRCSPRSGDLSVYWYQQSLDQGLQFLIQYYNGEERAKGNILERFSAQQFPDLHSELNLSSLELGDSALYFCASSVATGGGAYTQYFGPGTRLTVL.